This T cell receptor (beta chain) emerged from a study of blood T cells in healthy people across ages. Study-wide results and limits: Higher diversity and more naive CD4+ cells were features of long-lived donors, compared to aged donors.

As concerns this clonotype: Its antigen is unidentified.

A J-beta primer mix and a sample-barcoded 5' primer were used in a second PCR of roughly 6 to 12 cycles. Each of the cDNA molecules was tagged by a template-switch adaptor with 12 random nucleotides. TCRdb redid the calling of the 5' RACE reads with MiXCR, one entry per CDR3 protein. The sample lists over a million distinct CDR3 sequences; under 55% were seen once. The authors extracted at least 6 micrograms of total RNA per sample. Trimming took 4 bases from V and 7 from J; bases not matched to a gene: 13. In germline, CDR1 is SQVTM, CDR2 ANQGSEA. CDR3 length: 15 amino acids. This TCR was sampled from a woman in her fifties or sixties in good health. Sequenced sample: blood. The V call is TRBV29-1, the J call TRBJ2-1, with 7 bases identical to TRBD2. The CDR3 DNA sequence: TGCAGCGTTGTACGGGCGGGAGATTTAACGAATGAGCAGTTCTTC. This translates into CSVVRAGDLTNEQFF.